Sequencing of this T cell receptor beta chain was carried out in a study of a mutant IDH1 vaccine in newly diagnosed glioma. Turning to the study itself: Vaccine administration was initiated 4-6 weeks following radiotherapy alone, or with temozolomide cycles.

Only in-frame clones appear in the TCRdb table, and some are missing; sequencing was by immunoSEQ multiplex PCR. The sample records approximately 43,000 clones, 80% to 90% being singletons. This sample's time point: week 35, safety follow-up. Each vaccine dose was 300 ug of mutant IDH1 20-mer peptide, with topical imiquimod. Vaccinations, eight in total, occurred in weeks 1, 3, 5, 7, 11, 15, 19, 23. Donors had new WHO grade 3 or 4 IDH1-mutant, ATRX-lost astrocytomas. The CDR3 consists of 15 residues. V trimming: 2 bases; J trimming: 3 bases; junction bases outside the gene matches: 5. The germline CDR1 and CDR2 sequences are MNHEY and SMNVEV (reference sequence). In regard to this clone: Its antigen is unknown.

This sequence joins TRBV27 and TRBJ1-1; 8 positions match TRBD1. This receptor was obtained from a man between 35 and 55 years old with glioma. The specimen comprised PBMCs, sampled from a glioma patient whose treatment included an IDH1 peptide vaccine. The CDR3 loop is CASSLLAGGYTEAFF. The CDR3 DNA is TGTGCCAGCAGTTTACTGGCAGGGGGCTACACTGAAGCTTTCTTT.